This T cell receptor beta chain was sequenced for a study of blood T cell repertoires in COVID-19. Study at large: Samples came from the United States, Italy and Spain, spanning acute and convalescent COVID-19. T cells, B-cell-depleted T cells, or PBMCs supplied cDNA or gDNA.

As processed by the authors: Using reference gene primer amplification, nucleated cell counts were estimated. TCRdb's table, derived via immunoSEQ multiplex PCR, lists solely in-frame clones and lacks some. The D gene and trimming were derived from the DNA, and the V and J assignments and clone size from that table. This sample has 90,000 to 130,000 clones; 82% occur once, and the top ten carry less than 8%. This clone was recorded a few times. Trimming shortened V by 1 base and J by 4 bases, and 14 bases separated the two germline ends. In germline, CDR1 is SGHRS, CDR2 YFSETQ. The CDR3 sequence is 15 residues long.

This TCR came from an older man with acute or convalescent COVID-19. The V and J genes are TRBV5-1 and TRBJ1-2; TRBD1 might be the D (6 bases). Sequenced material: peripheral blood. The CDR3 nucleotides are TGCGCCAGCAGCTTGACAGGGTCGGGAGGCTATGGCTACACCTTC. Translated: CASSLTGSGGYGYTF.